The 32 T cell receptor beta chains presented below share a single source sample, sequenced in a study of blood T cell repertoires in COVID-19. Assay used: immunoSEQ multiplex PCR; TCRdb lists only in-frame clones, some missing. This sample has approximately 35,000 clones, with around 85% found just once. What was sequenced was peripheral blood. These receptors all stem from a man aged 60-69 years with active COVID-19.

The J gene is TRBJ2-5, the V gene TRBV7-2; 14 bases line up with TRBD2. Germline CDR1 and CDR2: SGHTA and FQGNSA. V trimming: 4 bases; J trimming: 4 bases; junction bases outside the gene matches: 5. This CDR3 spans 16 amino acids. In nucleotides, the CDR3 is TGTGCCAGCAGCTCGACTAGCGGGAGGGCCTCAGAGACCCAGTACTTC. Protein sequence: CASSSTSGRASETQYF.

This chain connects TRBV3-1 (or the pseudogene TRBV3-2) to TRBJ2-1; D not certain. This CDR3 is built from 14 residues. V lost 2 bases and J 8 bases, leaving 13 bases between the germline ends. The germline V gene has CDR1 LGHDT and CDR2 YNNKEL (reference sequence). This CDR3 is CASSQTVVLYEQFF. In DNA form, the CDR3 reads TGTGCCAGCAGCCAAACGGTGGTACTCTATGAGCAGTTCTTC.

The genes are TRBV4-2 and TRBJ2-2, with TRBD2 identical over 11 bases. J lost 5 bases, V lost 3 bases, and 11 bases had no gene match. CDR1 and CDR2 from the germline V gene are LGHNA and YNFKEQ. CDR3 size: 18 residues. CDR3 sequence: CASSQLPGLAVTTGELFF. The CDR3, as DNA: TGTGCCAGCAGCCAGCTACCGGGACTAGCGGTGACTACCGGGGAGCTGTTTTTT.

The CDR3 here is CASGRGTANEKLFF. In DNA, the CDR3 is TGTGCCAGCGGTAGGGGGACGGCTAATGAAAAACTGTTTTTT. V usage is TRBV28 and J usage is TRBJ1-4, with D possibly TRBD1 on 6 matching bases. The CDR3 totals 14 residues. V lost 8 bases, J lost 3 bases, and 13 bases lay in between. Germline V lookup: CDR1 MDHEN, CDR2 SYDVKM.

The chain combines TRBV6-5 with TRBJ1-2; D is ambiguous. The CDR3 length is 15 residues. Trimming left V 0 bases short and J 4 bases short, with 12 bases between. Per the germline V gene, CDR1 is MNHEY and CDR2 is SVGAGI. DNA of the CDR3: TGTGCCAGCAGTTACTCGATGAGTAGCGGCTATGGCTACACCTTC. Its protein product is CASSYSMSSGYGYTF.

This chain connects TRBV10-2 to TRBJ2-3, with TRBD2 identical over 11 bases. The junction had 8 bases not matched to a gene; V was cut back by 6 bases and J by 6 bases. Germline CDR1 reads WSHSY; CDR2 reads SAAADI. This CDR3 region has 15 residues. This CDR3 is CASSPRVAGGDTQYF. The CDR3 DNA reads TGCGCCAGCAGCCCGAGGGTAGCGGGAGGGGATACGCAGTATTTT.

This clone was seen only a few times. This chain connects TRBV6-5 to TRBJ2-1; the D gene is possibly TRBD2 (5 bases). With 6 bases removed from V and 7 bases from J, the gap between germline ends came to 13 bases. The CDR3 covers 13 residues. CDR1 and CDR2 from the germline V gene are MNHEY and SVGAGI. The CDR3 here is CASRPLASNEQFF. Written as DNA, the CDR3 is TGTGCCAGCAGGCCGCTAGCTAGTAATGAGCAGTTCTTC.

Here the CDR3 DNA reads TGTGCCAGCAGACCTCCTAGCGGGACCTACAATGAGCAGTTCTTC. Protein sequence: CASRPPSGTYNEQFF. The chain uses TRBV6-5 and TRBJ2-1, with TRBD2 matching over 9 bases. J gave up 2 bases and V 6 bases, and 5 bases lay outside the gene matches. Germline CDR1 and CDR2: MNHEY and SVGAGI. The CDR3 loop spans 15 amino acids.

This clone was detected only once. The chain is built from TRBV5-1 and TRBJ1-2; the D gene is possibly TRBD1 (6 bases). This CDR3 has 13 residues. Trimming left V 0 bases short and J 9 bases short, with 12 bases between. Germline V CDR1 and CDR2: SGHRS, YFSETQ. The CDR3 nucleotides are TGCGCCAGCAGCTTGGGGACAGCATTGAGCTACACCTTC. Amino acids: CASSLGTALSYTF.

V usage is TRBV15 and J usage is TRBJ1-4, with a tentative D call TRBD1 (5 bases). CDR3 length equals 15 residues. Germline V lookup: CDR1 LNHNV, CDR2 YYDKDF (reference sequence). V gave up 3 bases and J gave up 6 bases, with 14 bases separating them. The CDR3 DNA follows: TGTGCCACCAGCAGCGGGGGAACGGGTGATGAAAAACTGTTTTTT. It is translated as CATSSGGTGDEKLFF. Full variable domain (missing parts from reference TRBV15 and TRBJ1-4): DAMVIQNPRYQVTQFGKPVTLSCSQTLNHNVMYWYQQKSSQAPKLLFHYYDKDFNNEADTPDNFQSRRPNTSFCFLDIRSPGLGDTAMYLCATSSGGTGDEKLFFGSGTQLSVL.

This clone was observed a single time. This chain connects TRBV10-1 to TRBJ2-1, with 7 nucleotides matching TRBD1. V trimming: 4 bases; J trimming: 4 bases; junction bases outside the gene matches: 4. CDR3 size: 14 residues. CDR1 and CDR2 (germline): WNHNN, SYGVQD (reference sequence). CDR3 coding DNA: TGCGCCAGCAGTGGGCGACAGGGATACAATGAGCAGTTCTTC. This gives the protein CASSGRQGYNEQFF.

The chain carries TRBV6-1 and TRBJ2-3; 9 positions agree with TRBD2. Trimming at V came to 4 bases and at J to 0 bases, leaving 8 bases not matched to a gene. The CDR3 spans 17 residues. Per the germline V gene, CDR1 is MNHNS and CDR2 is SASEGT. The DNA of the CDR3 is TGTGCCAGCAGTGGGACTGCGGGAGGGGGTAGCACAGATACGCAGTATTTT. Its protein is CASSGTAGGGSTDTQYF.

The chain employs TRBV3-1 (or the pseudogene TRBV3-2) and TRBJ2-4; 9 positions match TRBD2. V was pared by 0 bases and J by 4 bases, with 4 bases of the junction left unmatched. The germline V gene encodes CDR1 LGHDT and CDR2 YNNKEL (reference sequence). The CDR3 covers 16 residues. In DNA form, the CDR3 reads TGTGCCAGCAGCCAAGAAAGTCTAGCGGGGAAAAACATTCAGTACTTC. This translates into CASSQESLAGKNIQYF.

This clone was seen a handful of times. The chain combines TRBV9 with TRBJ1-2; D is unresolved. V was shortened by 3 bases and J by 1 base, with 7 bases between the two germline ends. This CDR3 contains 13 residues. CDR1 and CDR2 from the germline V gene are SGDLS and YYNGEE. The chain's CDR3 is CASSGGFNYGYTF. The DNA for the CDR3 is TGTGCCAGCAGCGGAGGGTTTAACTATGGCTACACCTTC.

This chain connects TRBV29-1 to TRBJ2-7; D not resolved. V lost 7 bases, J lost 1 base, and 17 bases lay in between. The germline V gene encodes CDR1 SQVTM and CDR2 ANQGSEA. The CDR3 is 14 residues long. DNA of the CDR3: TGCAGCGGATCCAGCCAGGCAGGTTCCTACGAGCAGTACTTC. Its protein product is CSGSSQAGSYEQYF.

The V call is TRBV12-3 or TRBV12-4, the J call TRBJ1-6, with D perhaps TRBD1 (5 bases). V was pared by 5 bases and J by 11 bases, with 10 bases between. This CDR3 has 12 residues. The DNA of the CDR3 is TGTGCCAGCAGTAGCCCAGGGACACCCCTCCACTTT. Translating it yields CASSSPGTPLHF.

The chain recombines TRBV25-1 with TRBJ1-5; maybe TRBD1 (6 bases). The CDR3 is made up of 13 amino acids. Germline CDR1 reads MGHDK; CDR2 reads SYGVNS. Trimming stripped 4 bases from V and 7 bases from J, with 11 bases between. As DNA, the CDR3 is TGTGCCAGCAGTGGAGAACAGGGCCAGCCCCAGCATTTT. This translates into CASSGEQGQPQHF.

This clone has a single count. The chain employs TRBV19 and TRBJ2-1, with 9 bases fitting TRBD2. The junction had 15 bases not matched to a gene; V was cut back by 5 bases and J by 4 bases. The CDR3 consists of 18 residues. Germline V gene sequence: CDR1 LNHDA, CDR2 SQIVND (reference sequence). CDR3 nucleotide sequence: TGTGCCAGTAGTGTTAGCGGGAGAGGGGCACGCGGATACAATGAGCAGTTCTTC. Amino acid sequence: CASSVSGRGARGYNEQFF.

The chain joins TRBV6-1 to TRBJ2-3, with TRBD2 identical over 11 bases. Germline CDR1 reads MNHNS; CDR2 reads SASEGT. V trimming: 3 bases; J trimming: 1 base; junction bases outside the gene matches: 9. The CDR3 is 18 amino acids. The CDR3 region has the DNA TGTGCCAGCAGTGATGGAGGACTAGCGGGCGCCCGCACAGATACGCAGTATTTT. Protein: CASSDGGLAGARTDTQYF.

The chain has TRBV24-1 and TRBJ2-3, with 9 nucleotides matching TRBD2. The CDR3 is 14 residues long. Germline V gene sequence: CDR1 KGHDR, CDR2 SFDVKD. V trimming: 9 bases; J trimming: 1 base; junction bases outside the gene matches: 4. The CDR3: CATDEREGTDTQYF. The DNA for the CDR3 is TGTGCCACCGATGAGCGGGAGGGCACAGATACGCAGTATTTT.

The gene calls are TRBV7-9 and TRBJ1-2; 7 bases map to TRBD1. The CDR3 has 15 residues. Trimming took 1 base from V and 6 from J; bases not matched to a gene: 8. The germline V gene has CDR1 SEHNR and CDR2 FQNEAQ (reference sequence). Written as DNA, the CDR3 is TGTGCCAGCAGCTTAGTTCAGGGCAGGGGGAATGGCTACACCTTC. Translation: CASSLVQGRGNGYTF.

CDR3 amino acids: CASSKIQGPDTQYF. The CDR3 coding sequence is TGTGCCAGCAGTAAAATACAGGGTCCAGATACGCAGTATTTT. The J gene is TRBJ2-3, the V gene TRBV25-1, with TRBD1 as a possible D gene (6 bases). The V end was cut by 5 bases, the J end by 4 bases, with 13 bases between. This CDR3 has 14 residues. Per germline, CDR1 MGHDK and CDR2 SYGVNS.

This clone has only one observation. The chain recombines TRBV9 with TRBJ1-1, with 8 bases lining up with TRBD1. This CDR3 spans 15 amino acids. Trimming took 3 bases from V and 1 from J; bases not matched to a gene: 5. CDR1 and CDR2 (germline): SGDLS, YYNGEE. CDR3 protein: CASSAGQGRNTEAFF. DNA of the CDR3: TGTGCCAGCAGCGCAGGACAGGGAAGGAACACTGAAGCTTTCTTT.

The chain carries TRBV10-1 and TRBJ2-1, with 13 bases fitting TRBD2. Germline CDR1 is WNHNN and CDR2 is SYGVQD (reference sequence). The V and J ends lost 6 bases and 4 bases, in that order; junction bases with no gene match: 6. This CDR3 is 16 amino acids long. The CDR3 region is CASSLELAGGYNEQFF. The CDR3 region has the DNA TGCGCCAGCAGCCTAGAACTAGCGGGAGGGTACAATGAGCAGTTCTTC.

The V and J genes are TRBV19 and TRBJ2-1; D perhaps matches TRBD1 (6 bases). Germline CDR1 LNHDA, CDR2 SQIVND (reference sequence). The CDR3 runs 15 residues. Deletions cut 7 bases from V and 4 bases from J, with 17 bases between. The CDR3 loop is CASTSNNQGYNEQFF. Here the CDR3 DNA reads TGTGCCAGTACCTCAAATAACCAGGGGTACAATGAGCAGTTCTTC.

This clone showed up just a few times. The genes are TRBV15 and TRBJ1-2; D might be TRBD1 (6 bases). Deletions cut 0 bases from V and 4 bases from J, with 18 bases between. Germline values: CDR1 LNHNV, CDR2 YYDKDF (reference sequence). The length of the CDR3 is 17 residues. CDR3 sequence (DNA): TGTGCCACCAGCAGAGATCTGTTACAGGGAATTCCCTATGGCTACACCTTC. This translates into CATSRDLLQGIPYGYTF. The full variable domain, completed using reference TRBV15 and TRBJ1-2, is DAMVIQNPRYQVTQFGKPVTLSCSQTLNHNVMYWYQQKSSQAPKLLFHYYDKDFNNEADTPDNFQSRRPNTSFCFLDIRSPGLGDTAMYLCATSRDLLQGIPYGYTFGSGTRLTVV.

The chain has TRBV10-1 and TRBJ1-4, with D perhaps TRBD1 (5 bases). V was shortened by 3 bases and J by 8 bases, with 13 bases between the two germline ends. Germline CDR1 and CDR2: WNHNN and SYGVQD (reference sequence). CDR3 length: 14 amino acids. CDR3 in DNA: TGCGCCAGCAGTGATGTAGGGGCGGACGAAAAACTGTTTTTT. Its protein is CASSDVGADEKLFF.

This clone is medium-sized (0.01 to 0.1%). This CDR3 is CASSLDMTSGLIPYTQYF. For the CDR3, the DNA is TGTGCCAGCAGCTTAGATATGACTAGCGGGTTGATCCCGTATACGCAGTATTTT. The chain has TRBV11-2 and TRBJ2-3; 10 bases align to TRBD2. Germline CDR1 reads SGHAT; CDR2 reads FQNNGV. The junction had 13 bases not matched to a gene; V was cut back by 0 bases and J by 7 bases. The CDR3 runs 18 residues.

J is TRBJ2-2 and V is TRBV6-4, with TRBD2 as a possible D gene (6 bases). This CDR3 comprises 15 residues. Trimming removed 4 bases at V and 4 bases at J, with 13 bases between. Germline CDR1 is MRHNA and CDR2 is SNTAGT. CDR3 region: CASSVSSVGTGELFF. The CDR3 DNA reads TGTGCCAGCAGTGTCTCTAGCGTAGGCACCGGGGAGCTGTTTTTT.

The J gene is TRBJ2-7, the V gene TRBV5-6, with 7 bases that match TRBD1. Losses at the gene ends were 5 bases for V and 2 bases for J; bases not matched to a gene: 7. Germline V gene lookup returns CDR1 SGHDT and CDR2 YYEEEE. This CDR3 is 14 amino acids long. The CDR3 coding sequence is TGTGCCAGCAGTCCTGACAGGGCCCCCTACGAGCAGTACTTC. Translated, it gives CASSPDRAPYEQYF.

The chain carries TRBV30 and TRBJ2-5, with a weak D call TRBD2 (5 bases). Germline values: CDR1 GTSNPN, CDR2 SVGIG (reference sequence). With 5 bases removed from V and 9 bases from J, the gap between germline ends came to 19 bases. This CDR3 has 13 amino acids. CDR3 amino acids: CAWRPLGVRSQYF. CDR3 in DNA: TGTGCCTGGCGGCCACTCGGGGTACGGTCCCAGTACTTC.

This clone came up once. This chain joins TRBV7-3 and TRBJ2-2, with D hard to call. V lost 5 bases and J 8 bases, leaving 9 bases between the germline ends. The CDR3 sequence is 12 residues long. Germline V gene sequence: CDR1 SGHTA, CDR2 FQGTGA. CDR3 region: CASSISPGELFF. CDR3 in DNA: TGTGCCAGCAGCATTAGTCCGGGGGAGCTGTTTTTT.